Listed below are T cell receptor beta chains from one sample, sequenced in a study of blood T cell repertoires in COVID-19. Sequenced by immunoSEQ multiplex PCR; TCRdb stores in-frame clones only, minus some. The sample yields over 150,000 clones, about 85% seen once. The sample consisted of PBMCs or T cells enriched from blood (not recorded which). The receptor set was obtained from a middle-aged man who had recovered from COVID-19. Both conserved end residues are part of each CDR3. D genes are given only for firm matches. Only part of the rows carry a size: once, few, many, or a class if the clone is expanded.

J: TRBJ2-7; length: 13; D: .; size: .; V: TRBV25-1; DNA: TGTGCCAGCATGACGGAGATCTCCTACGAGCAGTACTTC; CDR3: CASMTEISYEQYF
J: TRBJ1-4; length: 14; D: .; size: .; V: TRBV5-6; DNA: TGTGCCAGCAGCGAAGGGGTGTCTAATGAAAAACTGTTTTTT; CDR3: CASSEGVSNEKLFF
J: TRBJ1-5; length: 17; D: .; size: .; V: TRBV7-8; DNA: TGTGCCAGCAGCTTAGGTGATCGGGGATATAGCAATCAGCCCCAGCATTTT; CDR3: CASSLGDRGYSNQPQHF
J: TRBJ1-1; length: 15; D: .; size: .; V: TRBV28; DNA: TGTGCCAGCAGTTCACAATTAACAGGGTACACTGAAGCTTTCTTT; CDR3: CASSSQLTGYTEAFF
J: TRBJ1-3; length: 16; D: TRBD1; size: .; V: TRBV15; DNA: TGTGCCACCAGCTGGGACAGGGGGTTTTCTGGAAACACCATATATTTT; CDR3: CATSWDRGFSGNTIYF
J: TRBJ2-2; length: 16; D: TRBD1; size: many; V: TRBV6-4; DNA: TGTGCCAGCAGTCCCCTAGCAGGGGGCAACACCGGGGAGCTGTTTTTT; CDR3: CASSPLAGGNTGELFF
J: TRBJ2-1; length: 15; D: .; size: once; V: TRBV7-8; DNA: TGTGCCAGCAGCTTAGGGGCTAGCGTGGGGAATGAGCAGTTCTTC; CDR3: CASSLGASVGNEQFF
J: TRBJ1-1; length: 15; D: .; size: .; V: TRBV7-2; DNA: TGTGCCAGCAGAGAGAGGACAGCGCTGAACACTGAAGCTTTCTTT; CDR3: CASRERTALNTEAFF
J: TRBJ1-2; length: 15; D: .; size: .; V: TRBV2; DNA: TGTGCCAGCAGTCTCTCCGGGACTCCTGCCGGGGGCTACACCTTC; CDR3: CASSLSGTPAGGYTF
J: TRBJ1-3; length: 15; D: .; size: .; V: TRBV3-1/TRBV3-2; DNA: TGTGCCAGCAGCCAATCTGCAGGGATAGGAAACACCATATATTTT; CDR3: CASSQSAGIGNTIYF